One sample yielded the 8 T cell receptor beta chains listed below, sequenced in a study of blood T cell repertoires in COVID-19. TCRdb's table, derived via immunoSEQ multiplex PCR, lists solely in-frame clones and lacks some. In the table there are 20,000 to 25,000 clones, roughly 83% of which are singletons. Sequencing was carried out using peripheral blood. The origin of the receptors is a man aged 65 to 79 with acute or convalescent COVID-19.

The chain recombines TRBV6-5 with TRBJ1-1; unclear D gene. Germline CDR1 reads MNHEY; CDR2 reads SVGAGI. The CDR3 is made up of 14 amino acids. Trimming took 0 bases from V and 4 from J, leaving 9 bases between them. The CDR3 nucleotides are TGTGCCAGCAGTTACTCGAGCCGGGGCACTGAAGCTTTCTTT. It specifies CASSYSSRGTEAFF.

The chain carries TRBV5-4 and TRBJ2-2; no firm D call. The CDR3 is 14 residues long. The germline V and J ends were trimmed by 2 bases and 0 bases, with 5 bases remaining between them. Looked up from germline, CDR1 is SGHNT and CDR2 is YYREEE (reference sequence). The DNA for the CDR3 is TGTGCCAGCAGCTTCAGGACGAACACCGGGGAGCTGTTTTTT. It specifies CASSFRTNTGELFF.

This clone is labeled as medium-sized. This CDR3 is CASSLDRGNQPQHF. CDR3 sequence (DNA): TGTGCCAGCAGTTTAGACAGAGGCAATCAGCCCCAGCATTTT. The chain combines TRBV27 with TRBJ1-5; D may be TRBD1 (5 bases). Per germline, CDR1 MNHEY and CDR2 SMNVEV (reference sequence). Trimming shortened V by 2 bases and J by 2 bases, and 7 bases separated the two germline ends. The CDR3 covers 14 residues.

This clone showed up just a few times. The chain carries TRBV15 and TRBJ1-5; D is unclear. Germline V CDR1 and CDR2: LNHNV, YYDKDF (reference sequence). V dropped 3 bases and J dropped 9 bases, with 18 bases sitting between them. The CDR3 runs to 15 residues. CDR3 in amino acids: CATSSGHRFPGPQHF. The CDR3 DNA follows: TGTGCCACCAGCAGTGGCCATCGGTTCCCAGGGCCCCAGCATTTT.

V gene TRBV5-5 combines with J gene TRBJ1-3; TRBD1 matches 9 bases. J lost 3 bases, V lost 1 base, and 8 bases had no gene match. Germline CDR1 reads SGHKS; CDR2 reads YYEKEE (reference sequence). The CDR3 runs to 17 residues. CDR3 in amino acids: CASSLRPGQGLGNTIYF. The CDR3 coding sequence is TGTGCCAGCAGCTTGAGGCCGGGACAGGGACTTGGAAACACCATATATTTT.

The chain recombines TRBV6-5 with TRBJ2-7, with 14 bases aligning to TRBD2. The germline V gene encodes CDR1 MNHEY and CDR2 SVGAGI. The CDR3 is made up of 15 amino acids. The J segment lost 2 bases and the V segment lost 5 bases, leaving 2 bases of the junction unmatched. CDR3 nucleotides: TGTGCCAGCAGTCGACTAGCGGGAGGGCCCTACGAGCAGTACTTC. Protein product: CASSRLAGGPYEQYF.

CDR3 sequence reads: CASSPRQGTDTQYF. CDR3 DNA sequence: TGTGCCAGCAGCCCCCGACAGGGTACAGATACGCAGTATTTT. The rearrangement joins TRBV9 to TRBJ2-3; 7 nucleotides match TRBD1. Germline CDR1 reads SGDLS; CDR2 reads YYNGEE. Trimming cost V 4 bases and J 3 bases; bases outside gene matches: 5. The CDR3 is 14 amino acids.

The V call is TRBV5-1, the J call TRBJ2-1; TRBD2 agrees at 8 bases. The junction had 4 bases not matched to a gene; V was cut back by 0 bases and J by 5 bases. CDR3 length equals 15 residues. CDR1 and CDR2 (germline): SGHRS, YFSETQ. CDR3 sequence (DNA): TGCGCCAGCAGCTTGGTAGCGGGGACCAACAATGAGCAGTTCTTC. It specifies CASSLVAGTNNEQFF. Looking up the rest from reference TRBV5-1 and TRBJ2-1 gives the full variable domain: KAGVTQTPRYLIKTRGQQVTLSCSPISGHRSVSWYQQTPGQGLQFLFEYFSETQRNKGNFPGRFSGRQFSNSRSEMNVSTLELGDSALYLCASSLVAGTNNEQFFGPGTRLTVL.